This is a list of T cell receptor beta chains from one sample in a study of regulatory T cells in long-lasting Graves disease. TCRdb redid the calling of the multiplex PCR reads with MiXCR, one entry per CDR3 protein. The table includes a few hundred thousand distinct CDR3 sequences, approximately 25% detected once. The source was peripheral blood mononuclear cells (PBMCs), collected when the disease was refractory, from a patient treated with antithyroid drugs. The source is a woman in her thirties or forties with Graves disease. CDR3s include the opening cysteine and the closing phenylalanine or tryptophan. A D gene is named only where the DNA matches it firmly. Not all rows give a size; the values are once, few, many and, for expanded clones, a class.

v_call	d_call	j_call	clone_size	cdr3_aa	cdr3_nt
TRBV11-1	TRBD2	TRBJ2-1	-	CASSLGLAGGIEQFF	TGTGCCAGCAGCTTAGGACTAGCGGGAGGAATTGAGCAGTTCTTC
TRBV6-5	-	TRBJ1-5	many	CASSYSRGGGNQPQHF	TGTGCCAGCAGTTACTCGCGCGGGGGGGGCAATCAGCCCCAGCATTTT
TRBV10-2	TRBD2	TRBJ2-7	-	CASSGLAPHEQYF	TGCGCCAGCAGCGGACTAGCCCCCCACGAGCAGTACTTC
TRBV5-1	TRBD1	TRBJ1-2	many	CASSQGDANYGYTF	TGCGCCAGCAGCCAGGGGGACGCTAACTATGGCTACACCTTC
TRBV3-1	TRBD1	TRBJ2-5	-	CASSQTGKETQYF	TGTGCCAGCAGCCAGACAGGGAAAGAGACCCAGTACTTC
TRBV28	TRBD1	TRBJ2-7	-	CASSSSVGTGLLKQYF	TGTGCCAGCAGTTCCTCCGTCGGGACAGGGTTACTGAAGCAGTACTTC
TRBV2	-	TRBJ2-1	few	CASSEEGRWTYNEQFF	TGTGCCAGCAGTGAAGAGGGGAGGTGGACCTACAATGAGCAGTTCTTC
TRBV5-5	TRBD2	TRBJ2-3	few	CASTQGLASTDTQYF	TGTGCCAGCACCCAGGGACTAGCAAGCACAGATACGCAGTATTTT
TRBV12-3/TRBV12-4	TRBD1	TRBJ2-7	many	CASSFRDRGHEQYF	TGTGCCAGCAGTTTCCGGGACAGGGGCCACGAGCAGTACTTC
TRBV12-3/TRBV12-4	TRBD2	TRBJ2-1	many	CASSLSGTSGNEQFF	TGTGCCAGCAGTCTCTCCGGGACTAGCGGCAATGAGCAGTTCTTC
TRBV7-8	-	TRBJ2-7	-	CASSVSDSPYEQYF	TGTGCCAGCAGCGTTTCGGACAGTCCCTACGAGCAGTACTTC
TRBV25-1	-	TRBJ1-2	-	CASSMGARKGYGYTF	TGTGCCAGCAGTATGGGGGCAAGGAAGGGCTATGGCTACACCTTC
TRBV5-5	-	TRBJ2-2	many	CASSLLQVQSGELFF	TGTGCCAGCAGCTTGTTACAAGTTCAATCCGGGGAGCTGTTTTTT
TRBV13	-	TRBJ2-7	few	CASSLGSGYGSYEQYF	TGTGCCAGCAGCTTAGGTAGTGGCTATGGTTCGTACGAGCAGTACTTC
TRBV2	TRBD1	TRBJ1-2	-	CASSPRDSGFYGYTF	TGTGCCAGCAGTCCGAGGGACAGTGGATTTTACGGCTACACCTTC
TRBV12-3/TRBV12-4	-	TRBJ2-7	many	CASSPQHRFPYEQYF	TGTGCCAGCAGTCCCCAGCACAGGTTCCCCTACGAGCAGTACTTC
TRBV5-1	TRBD1	TRBJ2-7	-	CASSSGQGDGSYEQYF	TGCGCCAGCAGCTCCGGACAGGGGGATGGCTCCTACGAGCAGTACTTC
TRBV19	-	TRBJ2-7	-	CASSIDRGSEQYF	TGTGCCAGTAGTATAGATCGGGGGAGCGAGCAGTACTTC
TRBV10-3	TRBD2	TRBJ2-7	-	CAIGMTSGGYEQYF	TGTGCCATCGGGATGACTAGCGGGGGGTACGAGCAGTACTTC
TRBV4-1	-	TRBJ2-3	-	CASSDPTGTDTQYF	TGCGCCAGCAGCGACCCTACGGGCACAGATACGCAGTATTTT
TRBV5-6	-	TRBJ1-1	-	CASSLWGESDEAFF	TGTGCCAGCAGCTTGTGGGGGGAAAGTGATGAAGCTTTCTTT
TRBV20-1	TRBD1	TRBJ2-4	-	CSAGDRAKNIQYF	TGCAGTGCAGGGGACAGGGCCAAAAACATTCAGTACTTC
TRBV7-8	TRBD1	TRBJ2-7	many	CASSLSRTGYEQYF	TGTGCCAGCAGCTTATCCAGGACAGGCTACGAGCAGTACTTC
TRBV27	-	TRBJ2-4	few	CASTPSAGHPGDIQYF	TGTGCCAGCACCCCGAGCGCGGGGCACCCCGGGGACATTCAGTACTTC
TRBV10-1	TRBD2	TRBJ2-1	-	CASGRAGRNEQFF	TGCGCCAGCGGGAGGGCCGGTAGAAATGAGCAGTTCTTC
TRBV28	TRBD1	TRBJ1-5	many	CASSRQGLYSNQPQHF	TGTGCCAGCAGTAGACAGGGGTTGTATTCCAATCAGCCCCAGCATTTT
TRBV13	TRBD1	TRBJ1-2	many	CASSSSTGNYGYTF	TGTGCCAGCAGCTCATCGACAGGGAACTATGGCTACACCTTC
TRBV7-2	-	TRBJ1-1	-	CASSLAYGTKAFF	TGTGCCAGCAGCTTAGCCTACGGGACTAAAGCTTTCTTT
TRBV20-1	TRBD1	TRBJ2-2	-	CSATRQGASTGELFF	TGCAGTGCTACTCGACAGGGGGCGTCCACCGGGGAGCTGTTTTTT
TRBV5-5	-	TRBJ1-2	few	CASTPQMAGTFFSYGYTF	TGTGCCAGCACCCCCCAGATGGCAGGGACGTTTTTCAGCTATGGCTACACCTTC
TRBV2	-	TRBJ2-7	many	CASRALAEQYF	TGTGCCAGCAGGGCGTTGGCCGAGCAGTACTTC
TRBV29-1	-	TRBJ2-1	-	CSVRDTSYNEQFF	TGCAGCGTCCGGGACACCTCCTACAATGAGCAGTTCTTC
TRBV30	TRBD1	TRBJ1-2	-	CAWNQGVGGYTF	TGTGCCTGGAATCAGGGGGTGGGTGGCTACACCTTC
TRBV12-3/TRBV12-4	TRBD1	TRBJ1-3	-	CASSLNRGNTIYF	TGTGCCAGCAGTTTGAACAGGGGGAACACCATATATTTT
TRBV7-9	-	TRBJ1-1	few	CASSRSSGSNTEAFF	TGTGCCAGCAGCAGAAGTTCGGGGTCGAACACTGAAGCTTTCTTT
TRBV5-8	TRBD2	TRBJ2-7	few	CASSFGSGSSYEQYF	TGTGCCAGCAGCTTTGGTAGCGGGAGCTCCTACGAGCAGTACTTC
TRBV7-8	-	TRBJ2-5	many	CASSLRQNLRETQYF	TGTGCCAGCAGCTTAAGGCAGAACCTCCGTGAGACCCAGTACTTC
TRBV28	TRBD2	TRBJ2-7	-	CASSRWTSGRSVWYEQYF	TGTGCCAGCAGTCGTTGGACTAGCGGGAGATCTGTGTGGTACGAGCAGTACTTC
TRBV6-2/TRBV6-3	TRBD2	TRBJ2-1	-	CASSSQRGDNEQFF	TGTGCCAGCAGTAGCCAGCGGGGGGACAATGAGCAGTTCTTC
TRBV2	-	TRBJ2-5	many	CASSGLVYQETQYF	TGTGCCAGCAGTGGTCTAGTGTACCAAGAGACCCAGTACTTC
TRBV14	-	TRBJ2-5	-	CASSHTEGTAYQETQYF	TGTGCCAGCAGCCACACGGAGGGGACAGCGTACCAAGAGACCCAGTACTTC
TRBV11-2	-	TRBJ2-3	-	CTSSLDQRLAGKDTQYF	TGTACCAGCAGCTTAGATCAGAGGCTGGCGGGAAAAGATACGCAGTATTTT